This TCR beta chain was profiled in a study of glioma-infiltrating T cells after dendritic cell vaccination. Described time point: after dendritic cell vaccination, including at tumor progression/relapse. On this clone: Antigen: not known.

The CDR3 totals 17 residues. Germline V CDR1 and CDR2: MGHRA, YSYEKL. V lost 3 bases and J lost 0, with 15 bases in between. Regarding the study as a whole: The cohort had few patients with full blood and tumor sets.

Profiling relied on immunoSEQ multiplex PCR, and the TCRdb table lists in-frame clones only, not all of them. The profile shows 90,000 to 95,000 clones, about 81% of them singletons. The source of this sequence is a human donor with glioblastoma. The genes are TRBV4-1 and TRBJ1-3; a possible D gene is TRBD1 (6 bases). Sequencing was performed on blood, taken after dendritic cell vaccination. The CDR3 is CASSHTDSLLSGNTIYF. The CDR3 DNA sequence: TGCGCCAGCAGCCATACGGACAGCCTCCTCTCTGGAAACACCATATATTTT.